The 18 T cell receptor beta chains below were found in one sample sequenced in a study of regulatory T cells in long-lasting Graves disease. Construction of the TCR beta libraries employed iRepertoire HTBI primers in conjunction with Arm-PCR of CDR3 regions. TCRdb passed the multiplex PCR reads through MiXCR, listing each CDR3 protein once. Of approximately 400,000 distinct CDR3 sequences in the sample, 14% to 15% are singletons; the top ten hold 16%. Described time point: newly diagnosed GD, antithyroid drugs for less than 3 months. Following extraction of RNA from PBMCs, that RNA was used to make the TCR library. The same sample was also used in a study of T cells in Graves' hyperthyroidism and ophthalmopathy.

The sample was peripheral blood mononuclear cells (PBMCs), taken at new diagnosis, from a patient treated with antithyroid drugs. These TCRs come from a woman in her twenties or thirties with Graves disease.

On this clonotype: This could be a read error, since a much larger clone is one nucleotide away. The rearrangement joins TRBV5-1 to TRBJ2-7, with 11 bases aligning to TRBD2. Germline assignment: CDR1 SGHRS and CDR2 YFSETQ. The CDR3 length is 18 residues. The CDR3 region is CAGSPYGGASGRTKGQYF. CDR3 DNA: TGCGCCGGCAGCCCGTACGGTGGGGCTAGCGGGAGGACGAAAGGGCAGTACTTC.

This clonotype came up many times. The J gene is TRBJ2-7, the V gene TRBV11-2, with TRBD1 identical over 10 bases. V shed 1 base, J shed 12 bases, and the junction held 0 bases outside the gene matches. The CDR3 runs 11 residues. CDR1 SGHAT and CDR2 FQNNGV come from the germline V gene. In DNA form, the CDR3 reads TGTGCCAGCAGCTTAGGACAGGGGGCGTACTTC. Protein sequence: CASSLGQGAYF.

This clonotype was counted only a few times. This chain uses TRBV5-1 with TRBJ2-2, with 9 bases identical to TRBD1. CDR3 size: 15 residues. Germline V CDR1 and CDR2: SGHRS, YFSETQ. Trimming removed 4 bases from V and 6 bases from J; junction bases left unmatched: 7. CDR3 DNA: TGCGCCAGCAGCAGAGGGACAGGGAGTCCCGGGGAGCTGTTTTTT. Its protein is CASSRGTGSPGELFF.

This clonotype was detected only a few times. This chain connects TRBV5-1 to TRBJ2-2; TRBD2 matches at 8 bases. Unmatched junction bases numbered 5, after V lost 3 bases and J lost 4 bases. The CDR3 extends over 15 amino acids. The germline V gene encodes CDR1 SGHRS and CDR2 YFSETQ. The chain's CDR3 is CASSSGLESTGELFF. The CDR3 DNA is TGCGCCAGCAGCTCGGGACTAGAGTCCACCGGGGAGCTGTTTTTT.

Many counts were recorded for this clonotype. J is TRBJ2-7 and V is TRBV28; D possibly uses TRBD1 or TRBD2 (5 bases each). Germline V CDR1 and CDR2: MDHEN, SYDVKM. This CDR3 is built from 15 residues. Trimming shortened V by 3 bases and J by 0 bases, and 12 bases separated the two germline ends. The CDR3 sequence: CASSFSPGSSYEQYF. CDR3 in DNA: TGTGCCAGCAGTTTCTCGCCAGGGAGCTCCTACGAGCAGTACTTC.

The CDR3: CASSLLVGGEQFF. The DNA of the CDR3 is TGTGCCAGCAGCCTTCTAGTAGGGGGTGAGCAGTTCTTC. The chain joins TRBV11-3 to TRBJ2-1, with D possibly being TRBD1 (6 bases). This CDR3 has 13 amino acids. V was pared by 5 bases and J by 9 bases, with 14 bases between. In germline, CDR1 is SGHNT, CDR2 YENEEA.

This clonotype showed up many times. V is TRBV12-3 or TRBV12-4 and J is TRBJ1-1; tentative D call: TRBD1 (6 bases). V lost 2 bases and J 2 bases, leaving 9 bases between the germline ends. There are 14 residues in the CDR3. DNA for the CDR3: TGTGCCAGCAGTTTAATCGGGGGCAACACTGAAGCTTTCTTT. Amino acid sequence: CASSLIGGNTEAFF.

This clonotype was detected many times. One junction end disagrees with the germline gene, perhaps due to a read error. The DNA of the CDR3 is TGCAGTGCCAGAGTGGGGCTGAGCGGTAATTCACCCCTCCACTTT. Amino acids: CSARVGLSGNSPLHF. The chain couples TRBV20-1 to TRBJ1-6; possibly TRBD1 for D (5 bases). Germline V gene sequence: CDR1 DFQATT, CDR2 SNEGSKA (reference sequence). CDR3 length: 15 amino acids.

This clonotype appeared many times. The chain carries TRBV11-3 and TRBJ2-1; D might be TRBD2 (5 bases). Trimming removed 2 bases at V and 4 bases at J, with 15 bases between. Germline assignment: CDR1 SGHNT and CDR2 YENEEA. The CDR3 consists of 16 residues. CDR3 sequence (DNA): TGTGCCAGCAGCTTATCCCTAGAGGGCTCGTACAATGAGCAGTTCTTC. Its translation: CASSLSLEGSYNEQFF.

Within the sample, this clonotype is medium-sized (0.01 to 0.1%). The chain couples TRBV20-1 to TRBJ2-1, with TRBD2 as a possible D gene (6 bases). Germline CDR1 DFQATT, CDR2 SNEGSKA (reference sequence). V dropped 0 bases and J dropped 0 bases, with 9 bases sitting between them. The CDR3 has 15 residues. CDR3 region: CSARDLASSYNEQFF. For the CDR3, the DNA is TGCAGTGCTAGAGATCTAGCGAGCTCCTACAATGAGCAGTTCTTC.

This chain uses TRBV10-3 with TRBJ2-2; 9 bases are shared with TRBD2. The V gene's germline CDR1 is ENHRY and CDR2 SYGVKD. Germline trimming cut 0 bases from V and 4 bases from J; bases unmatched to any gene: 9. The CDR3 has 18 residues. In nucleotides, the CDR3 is TGTGCCATCAGTGAGTCGGATTTGGCTAGCGGGACCACCGGGGAGCTGTTTTTT. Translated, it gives CAISESDLASGTTGELFF.

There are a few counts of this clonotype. The CDR3 loop is CSANSDSGGGLLEQYF. The CDR3 DNA follows: TGCAGTGCTAACTCAGATAGCGGGGGGGGTCTTCTCGAGCAGTACTTC. The chain is built from TRBV20-1 and TRBJ2-7, with TRBD2 matching over 11 bases. Unmatched junction bases numbered 14, after V lost 4 bases and J lost 6 bases. The CDR3 sequence is 16 residues long. Germline loops: CDR1 DFQATT, CDR2 SNEGSKA (reference sequence).

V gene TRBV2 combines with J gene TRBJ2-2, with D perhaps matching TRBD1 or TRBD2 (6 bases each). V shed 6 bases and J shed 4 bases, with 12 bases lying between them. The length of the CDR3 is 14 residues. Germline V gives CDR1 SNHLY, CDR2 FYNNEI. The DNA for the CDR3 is TGTGCCAGCAGAGGGGGGCTATCCACCGGGGAGCTGTTTTTT. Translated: CASRGGLSTGELFF.

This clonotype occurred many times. CDR3 DNA sequence: TGCAGTGCTCCCGGCCCCGGGACTAGCGGGTTCCTCGGCAGCGGGGAGCTGTTTTTT. It is translated as CSAPGPGTSGFLGSGELFF. This chain uses TRBV20-1 with TRBJ2-2; 12 bases match TRBD2. Germline values: CDR1 DFQATT, CDR2 SNEGSKA (reference sequence). The CDR3 extends over 19 amino acids. With V trimmed by 5 bases and J by 7 bases, 20 bases remained unmatched.

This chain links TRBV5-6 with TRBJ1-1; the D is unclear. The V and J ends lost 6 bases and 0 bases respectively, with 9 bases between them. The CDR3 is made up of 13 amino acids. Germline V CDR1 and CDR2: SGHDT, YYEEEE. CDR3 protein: CASTPAMNTEAFF. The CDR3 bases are TGTGCCAGCACCCCGGCCATGAACACTGAAGCTTTCTTT.

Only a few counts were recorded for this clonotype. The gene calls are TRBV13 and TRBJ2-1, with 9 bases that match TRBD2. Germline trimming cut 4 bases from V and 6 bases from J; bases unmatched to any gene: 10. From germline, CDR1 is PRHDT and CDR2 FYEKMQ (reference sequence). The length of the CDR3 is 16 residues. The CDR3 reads CASSSQTSGRANEQFF. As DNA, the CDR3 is TGTGCCAGCAGCTCTCAGACTAGCGGTCGGGCCAATGAGCAGTTCTTC.

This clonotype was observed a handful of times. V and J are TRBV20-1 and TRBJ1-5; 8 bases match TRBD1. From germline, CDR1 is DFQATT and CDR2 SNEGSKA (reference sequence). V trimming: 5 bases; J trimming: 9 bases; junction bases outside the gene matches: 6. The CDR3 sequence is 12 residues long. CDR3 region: CSAFDRGAPQHF. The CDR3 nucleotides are TGCAGTGCTTTCGACAGGGGTGCGCCCCAGCATTTT.

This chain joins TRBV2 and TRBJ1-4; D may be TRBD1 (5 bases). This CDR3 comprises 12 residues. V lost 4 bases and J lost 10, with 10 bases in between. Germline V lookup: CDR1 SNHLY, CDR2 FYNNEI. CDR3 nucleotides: TGTGCCAGCAGTGTCCAGGGATCAAAACTGTTTTTT. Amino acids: CASSVQGSKLFF.